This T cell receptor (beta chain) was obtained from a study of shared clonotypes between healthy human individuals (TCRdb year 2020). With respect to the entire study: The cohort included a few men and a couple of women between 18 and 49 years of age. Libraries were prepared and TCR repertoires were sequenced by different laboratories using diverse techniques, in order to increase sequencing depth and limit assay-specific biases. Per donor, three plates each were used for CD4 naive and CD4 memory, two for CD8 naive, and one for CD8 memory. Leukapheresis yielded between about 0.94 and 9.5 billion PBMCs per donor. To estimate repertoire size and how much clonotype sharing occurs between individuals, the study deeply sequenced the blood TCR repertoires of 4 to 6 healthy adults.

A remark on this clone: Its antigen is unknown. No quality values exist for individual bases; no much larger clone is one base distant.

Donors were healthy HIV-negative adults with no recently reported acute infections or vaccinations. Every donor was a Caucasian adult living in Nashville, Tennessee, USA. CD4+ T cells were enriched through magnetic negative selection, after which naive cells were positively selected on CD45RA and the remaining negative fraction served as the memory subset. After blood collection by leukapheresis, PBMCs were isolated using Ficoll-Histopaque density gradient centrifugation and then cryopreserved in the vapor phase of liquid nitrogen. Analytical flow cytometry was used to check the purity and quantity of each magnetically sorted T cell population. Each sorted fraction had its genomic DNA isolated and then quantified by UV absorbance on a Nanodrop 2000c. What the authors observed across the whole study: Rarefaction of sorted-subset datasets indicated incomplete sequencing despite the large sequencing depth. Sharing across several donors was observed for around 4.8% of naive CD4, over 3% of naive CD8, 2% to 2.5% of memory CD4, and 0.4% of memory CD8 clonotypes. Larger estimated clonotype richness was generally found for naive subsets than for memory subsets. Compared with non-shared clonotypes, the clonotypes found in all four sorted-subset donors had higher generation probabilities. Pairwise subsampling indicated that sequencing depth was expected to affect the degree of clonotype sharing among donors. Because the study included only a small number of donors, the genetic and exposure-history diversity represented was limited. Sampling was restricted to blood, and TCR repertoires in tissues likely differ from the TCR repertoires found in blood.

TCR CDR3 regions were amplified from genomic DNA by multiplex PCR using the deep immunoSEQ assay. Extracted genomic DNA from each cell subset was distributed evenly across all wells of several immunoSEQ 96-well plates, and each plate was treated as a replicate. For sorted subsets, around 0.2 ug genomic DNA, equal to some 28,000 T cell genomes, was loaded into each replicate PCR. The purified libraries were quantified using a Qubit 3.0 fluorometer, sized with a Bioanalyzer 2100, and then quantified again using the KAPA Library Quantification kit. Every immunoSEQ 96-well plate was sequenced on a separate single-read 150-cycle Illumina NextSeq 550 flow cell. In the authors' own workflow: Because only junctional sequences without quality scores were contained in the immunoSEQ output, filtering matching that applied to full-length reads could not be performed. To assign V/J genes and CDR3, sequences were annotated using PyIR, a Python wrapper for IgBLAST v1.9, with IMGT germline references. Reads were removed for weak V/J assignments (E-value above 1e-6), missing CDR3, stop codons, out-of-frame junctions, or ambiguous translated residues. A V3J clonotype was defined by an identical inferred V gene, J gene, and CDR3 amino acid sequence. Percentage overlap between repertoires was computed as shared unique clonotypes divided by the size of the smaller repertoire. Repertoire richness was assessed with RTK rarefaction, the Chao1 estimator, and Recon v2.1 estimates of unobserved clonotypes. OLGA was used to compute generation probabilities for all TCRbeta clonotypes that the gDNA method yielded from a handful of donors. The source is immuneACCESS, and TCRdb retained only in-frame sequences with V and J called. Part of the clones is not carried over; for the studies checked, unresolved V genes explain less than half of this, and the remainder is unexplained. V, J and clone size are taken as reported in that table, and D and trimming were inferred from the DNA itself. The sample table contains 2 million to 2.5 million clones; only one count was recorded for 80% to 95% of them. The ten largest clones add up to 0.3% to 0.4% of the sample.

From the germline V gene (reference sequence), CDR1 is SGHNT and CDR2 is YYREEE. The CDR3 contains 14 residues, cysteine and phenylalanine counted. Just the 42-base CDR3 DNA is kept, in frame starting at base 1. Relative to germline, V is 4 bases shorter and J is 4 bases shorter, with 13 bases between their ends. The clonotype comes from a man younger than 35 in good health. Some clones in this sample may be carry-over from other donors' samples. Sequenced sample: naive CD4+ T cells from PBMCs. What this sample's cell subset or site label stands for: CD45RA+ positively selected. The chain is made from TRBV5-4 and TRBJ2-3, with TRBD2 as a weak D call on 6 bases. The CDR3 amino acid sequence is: CASSKLASSDTQYF. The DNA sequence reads TGTGCCAGCAGCAAACTAGCATCATCAGATACGCAGTATTTT.